The next 15 T cell receptor beta chains were all read from a single sample in a study of blood T cells in healthy people across ages. Through a sample-barcoded 5' primer and a J-beta primer mix, a second PCR was run for about 7 to 12 cycles. TCRdb fed the 5' RACE reads into MiXCR, producing one record per CDR3 protein. The data hold roughly 1,000,000 distinct CDR3 sequences, with about 23% observed a single time. These same records also appear under a second study, on T cells of mothers and their children.

Sequencing used blood. These receptors originate from a girl aged 2 to 10 in good health.

The gene calls are TRBV5-1 and TRBJ2-1, with 13 bases fitting TRBD2. Germline-derived CDR1 and CDR2 are SGHRS and YFSETQ. CDR3 length: 14 residues. The V gene end was trimmed by 6 bases and the J gene end by 7 bases; junction bases not matched to a gene: 4. The CDR3 coding sequence is TGCGCCAGCACCTGGACTAGCGGGGGAAATGAGCAGTTCTTC. Translated: CASTWTSGGNEQFF.

This clonotype was picked up one time. This chain connects TRBV11-1 to TRBJ2-4; D not resolved. The germline V and J ends were trimmed by 6 bases and 5 bases, with 14 bases remaining between them. Germline V lookup: CDR1 SGHAT, CDR2 FQDESV (reference sequence). CDR3 size: 14 residues. Here the CDR3 DNA reads TGTGCCAGCAGACCCACACGAACGGAAAACATTCAGTACTTC. It specifies CASRPTRTENIQYF.

V gene TRBV7-2 combines with J gene TRBJ2-1, with TRBD2 matching over 11 bases. The CDR3 is 16 amino acids. V lost 1 base and J lost 7; bases outside the gene matches: 6. Per the germline V gene, CDR1 is SGHTA and CDR2 is FQGNSA. CDR3: CASSLVTSGNTNEQFF. The CDR3 bases are TGTGCCAGCAGCTTAGTGACTAGCGGGAACACAAATGAGCAGTTCTTC.

This chain connects TRBV6-6 to TRBJ2-5; weak D call: TRBD2 (5 bases). The J call may be wrong; the DNA end is better matched by TRBJ2-7. Germline CDR1 is MNHNY and CDR2 is SVGAGI (reference sequence). The CDR3 has 14 residues. DNA for the CDR3: TGTGCCAGCAGTCCGATGGGAGTTACCTACGAGCAGTACTTC. This gives the protein CASSPMGVTYEQYF.

This clonotype was seen a handful of times. CDR3 amino acids: CASSFLFGSGSDGNEQFF. CDR3 bases: TGTGCCAGCAGTTTTTTGTTTGGTAGCGGGAGTGATGGCAATGAGCAGTTCTTC. This rearrangement joins TRBV28 to TRBJ2-1; 9 bases agree with TRBD2. J lost 6 bases, V lost 3 bases, and 15 bases had no gene match. This CDR3 contains 18 residues. Germline assignment: CDR1 MDHEN and CDR2 SYDVKM.

This chain connects TRBV6-2 or TRBV6-3 to TRBJ2-6; the D is unclear. The germline V gene has CDR1 MNHEY and CDR2 SVGEGT. V shed 2 bases and J shed 6 bases, with 11 bases lying between them. The length of the CDR3 is 15 residues. CDR3 DNA: TGTGCCAGCAGTTACGGGGTGCCAGAGGCCAACGTCCTGACTTTC. Encoded protein: CASSYGVPEANVLTF.

This rearrangement joins TRBV7-9 to TRBJ1-6; D is unclear. This CDR3 comprises 18 residues. V gave up 1 base and J gave up 1 base, with 14 bases separating them. In germline, CDR1 is SEHNR, CDR2 FQNEAQ (reference sequence). The CDR3 DNA is TGTGCCAGCAGCTTAGTTTGGGGTCGGGAGTCCTATAATTCACCCCTCCACTTT. Amino acids: CASSLVWGRESYNSPLHF.

This chain joins TRBV6-1 and TRBJ1-5, with 10 bases identical to TRBD1. Losses at the gene ends were 7 bases for V and 5 bases for J; bases not matched to a gene: 2. This CDR3 is 13 amino acids long. CDR1 MNHNS and CDR2 SASEGT come from the germline V gene. The DNA for the CDR3 is TGTGCCAGCACGGGACAGGGGCATCAGCCCCAGCATTTT. This sequence encodes CASTGQGHQPQHF.

V and J are TRBV7-8 and TRBJ2-3; D possibly corresponds to TRBD2 (6 bases). This CDR3 spans 16 amino acids. The germline V gene encodes CDR1 SGHVS and CDR2 FQNEAQ. V was shortened by 5 bases and J by 2 bases, with 17 bases between the two germline ends. The CDR3 reads CASSPSSRGSTDTQYF. CDR3 DNA: TGTGCCAGCAGCCCCTCTTCGCGGGGCTCCACAGATACGCAGTATTTT.

In this sample, this clonotype turned up a few times. V and J are TRBV24-1 and TRBJ2-3; D is possibly TRBD2 (6 bases). The CDR3 runs 15 residues. CDR1 and CDR2 from the germline V gene are KGHDR and SFDVKD. Trimming pared 4 bases from V and 3 bases from J, leaving 13 bases between. DNA of the CDR3: TGTGCCACCAGTGACCACACGACTAGAACAGATACGCAGTATTTT. Amino acid sequence: CATSDHTTRTDTQYF.

This clonotype has a handful of counts. The chain couples TRBV6-2 or TRBV6-3 to TRBJ2-5; 7 nucleotides line up with TRBD2. CDR3 length: 16 amino acids. The V and J ends lost 2 bases and 4 bases, in that order; junction bases with no gene match: 10. Germline loops: CDR1 MNHEY, CDR2 SVGEGT. Here the CDR3 DNA reads TGTGCCAGCAGTTACACGGGAGGTTATTTGAGAGAGACCCAGTACTTC. Its translation is CASSYTGGYLRETQYF.

This clonotype has a single count. The chain employs TRBV15 and TRBJ2-2; 9 bases are shared with TRBD2. The CDR3 runs to 14 residues. J was trimmed by 6 bases and V by 5 bases; bases with no gene match: 4. CDR1 is LNHNV, CDR2 YYDKDF, per germline (reference sequence). The CDR3 loop is CATSLAGNSGELFF. The CDR3 DNA reads as TGTGCCACCAGCCTAGCGGGAAATTCCGGGGAGCTGTTTTTT.

This clonotype was counted only a few times. V usage is TRBV11-2 and J usage is TRBJ2-7, with a weak D call TRBD2 (5 bases). This CDR3 spans 12 amino acids. Trimming took off 4 bases at V and 4 bases at J, with 8 bases between the two ends. In germline, CDR1 is SGHAT, CDR2 FQNNGV. CDR3 DNA sequence: TGTGCCAGCAGCTCGGACTTTTACGAGCAGTACTTC. It translates to CASSSDFYEQYF.

This clonotype showed up just a few times. V gene TRBV5-1 combines with J gene TRBJ2-3; 9 positions agree with TRBD1. V lost 5 bases and J lost 4; bases outside the gene matches: 8. Germline assignment: CDR1 SGHRS and CDR2 YFSETQ. The CDR3 runs 15 residues. The CDR3 spells CASSRTGDGPDTQYF. The CDR3 nucleotides read TGCGCCAGCAGTAGGACAGGGGATGGTCCAGATACGCAGTATTTT.

This clonotype was found a few times. The chain carries TRBV7-8 and TRBJ2-7; 7 bases match TRBD2. V shed 1 base, J shed 1 base, and the junction held 4 bases outside the gene matches. Germline V gene data show CDR1 as SGHVS and CDR2 as FQNEAQ. There are 15 residues in the CDR3. The CDR3 here is CASSLERGPSYEQYF. In DNA, the CDR3 is TGTGCCAGCAGCTTAGAGCGGGGTCCTTCCTACGAGCAGTACTTC.